This TCR beta chain was identified during a study of naive and memory T cell subsets. Findings and caveats of the study: Naive repertoires, especially CD8, held a few larger clonotypes, possibly memory cells re-expressing CD45RA.

The CDR3 is 14 amino acids. Germline CDR1 reads SGDLS; CDR2 reads YYNGEE. With 4 bases removed from V and 7 bases from J, the gap between germline ends came to 14 bases. An equimolar mix of two oligonucleotides served as the beta constant-region primer for TRBC1 and TRBC2. Ligated cDNA was amplified by four rounds of PCR with nested alpha and beta constant-region primers and SP2. TCRdb used MiXCR to reprocess the UMI-ligation and nested PCR reads, holding one entry per CDR3 protein. The repertoire has over 100,000 distinct CDR3 sequences, 13% to 15% of them found once; the top ten carry around 2.8%. In its sample, this clonotype was seen a few times. Its antigen is unidentified.

Sequenced sample: naive CD8+ T cells from blood. The chain couples TRBV9 to TRBJ1-4, with D perhaps TRBD1 (5 bases). The TCR was taken from a human donor in good health. In nucleotides, the CDR3 is TGTGCCAGCAGCTCGTCCCCTGGGGGTGAAAAACTGTTTTTT. Its protein is CASSSSPGGEKLFF.